The 17 T cell receptor beta chains below were found in one sample sequenced in a study of blood T cell repertoires in COVID-19. Libraries were prepared by immunoSEQ multiplex PCR; TCRdb keeps only in-frame clonotypes and omits some of them. The table has about 240,000 clones, roughly 80% seen once. The specimen was peripheral blood. All receptors come from a woman younger than 30 with acute or convalescent COVID-19.

This clone came up many times. The CDR3 DNA reads TGTGCCAGCAGGGGAGGCAACTCTGGGGCCAACGTCCTGACTTTC. Its translation: CASRGGNSGANVLTF. This sequence joins TRBV27 and TRBJ2-6; possible D gene TRBD2, 6 bases. The germline V gene encodes CDR1 MNHEY and CDR2 SMNVEV (reference sequence). This CDR3 spans 15 amino acids. V lost 6 bases and J lost 0, with 9 bases in between.

In its sample, this clone was seen once. The gene calls are TRBV4-3 and TRBJ2-1, with a tentative D call TRBD2 (6 bases). The CDR3 is 14 residues long. In germline, CDR1 is LGHNA, CDR2 YSLEER. V shed 0 bases and J shed 5 bases, with 8 bases lying between them. In DNA form, the CDR3 reads TGCGCCAGCAGCCAAGATTGGGGGGACAATGAGCAGTTCTTC. Amino acid sequence: CASSQDWGDNEQFF.

The V call is TRBV9, the J call TRBJ2-2; D gene uncertain. The ends were cut back, 2 bases at V and 3 bases at J, with 11 bases in the middle. This CDR3 is 15 amino acids long. The germline gives CDR1 SGDLS, CDR2 YYNGEE. Written as DNA, the CDR3 is TGTGCCAGCAGCGTGGTATCAACGGACACCGGGGAGCTGTTTTTT. Its protein product is CASSVVSTDTGELFF. Looking up the rest from reference TRBV9 and TRBJ2-2 gives the full variable domain: DSGVTQTPKHLITATGQRVTLRCSPRSGDLSVYWYQQSLDQGLQFLIQYYNGEERAKGNILERFSAQQFPDLHSELNLSSLELGDSALYFCASSVVSTDTGELFFGEGSRLTVL.

This clone was found once. V is TRBV7-9 and J is TRBJ1-1; no reliable D call. Trimming stripped 4 bases from V and 1 base from J, with 4 bases between. Per the germline V gene, CDR1 is SEHNR and CDR2 is FQNEAQ (reference sequence). The CDR3 length is 12 residues. In nucleotides, the CDR3 is TGTGCCAGCAGCTCCCAGAACACTGAAGCTTTCTTT. It specifies CASSSQNTEAFF.

The V call is TRBV10-3, the J call TRBJ2-3, with 10 bases matching TRBD2. V gave up 3 bases and J gave up 5 bases; unmatched junction bases: 11. This CDR3 comprises 17 residues. Per germline, CDR1 ENHRY and CDR2 SYGVKD. CDR3 protein: CAISDPGLAEGIDTQYF. As DNA, the CDR3 is TGTGCCATCAGTGATCCAGGACTAGCGGAGGGGATAGATACGCAGTATTTT.

The chain couples TRBV29-1 to TRBJ2-3; possible D gene TRBD1, 6 bases. V lost 4 bases and J lost 0, with 11 bases in between. Germline V lookup: CDR1 SQVTM, CDR2 ANQGSEA. This CDR3 comprises 14 residues. The CDR3 DNA follows: TGCAGCGTTGGTCCGGGACAAAGCACAGATACGCAGTATTTT. It specifies CSVGPGQSTDTQYF.

The chain has TRBV6-1 and TRBJ2-3; 10 bases align to TRBD1. V lost 4 bases to trimming and J lost 5 bases; unmatched junction nucleotides: 12. This CDR3 has 17 residues. Germline loops: CDR1 MNHNS, CDR2 SASEGT. CDR3 in amino acids: CASSGRETGGYGDTQYF. For the CDR3, the DNA is TGTGCCAGCAGTGGGAGGGAGACAGGGGGCTACGGAGATACGCAGTATTTT.

This clone has just a few counts. The chain recombines TRBV30 with TRBJ1-2; no definite D call. The germline V gene has CDR1 GTSNPN and CDR2 SVGIG (reference sequence). The ends were cut back, 4 bases at V and 4 bases at J, with 16 bases in the middle. This CDR3 region has 14 residues. CDR3 protein: CAWNRPTLGYGYTF. In DNA, the CDR3 is TGTGCCTGGAACCGACCGACCCTAGGCTATGGCTACACCTTC.

This clone was counted many times. J is TRBJ2-7 and V is TRBV27, with D tentatively TRBD2 (6 bases). The length of the CDR3 is 14 residues. V shed 0 bases and J shed 4 bases, with 10 bases lying between them. The germline V gene encodes CDR1 MNHEY and CDR2 SMNVEV (reference sequence). The CDR3 region is CASSLSWGDYEQYF. The CDR3 DNA reads as TGTGCCAGCAGTTTATCATGGGGGGATTACGAGCAGTACTTC.

CDR3 bases: TGTGCCACCGCAGGGTTCCCTCCCTACGAGCAGTACTTC. Amino acids: CATAGFPPYEQYF. The chain carries TRBV6-1 and TRBJ2-7; D may be TRBD1 (5 bases). V was trimmed by 10 bases and J by 2 bases, leaving 15 bases between them. This CDR3 has 13 residues. Germline V gene lookup returns CDR1 MNHNS and CDR2 SASEGT.

This clone was counted a single time. The chain carries TRBV25-1 and TRBJ2-1, with unresolved D. V was shortened by 1 base and J by 1 base, with 8 bases between the two germline ends. The CDR3 loop spans 15 amino acids. Germline CDR1 is MGHDK and CDR2 is SYGVNS. The CDR3 here is CASSESSLSYNEQFF. The CDR3 DNA sequence: TGTGCCAGCAGTGAATCCAGTTTGTCCTACAATGAGCAGTTCTTC.

The V call is TRBV30, the J call TRBJ1-5, with D perhaps TRBD1 (6 bases). The ends were cut back, 0 bases at V and 7 bases at J, with 13 bases in the middle. The CDR3 has 14 residues. Germline V gene lookup returns CDR1 GTSNPN and CDR2 SVGIG (reference sequence). CDR3 DNA sequence: TGTGCCTGGAGTGTACAGGGTAGAGGCCAGCCCCAGCATTTT. Amino acids: CAWSVQGRGQPQHF. Variable domain in full (rest from reference TRBV30 and TRBJ1-5): SQTIHQWPATLVQPVGSPLSLECTVEGTSNPNLYWYRQAAGRGLQLLFYSVGIGQISSEVPQNLSASRPQDRQFILSSKKLLLSDSGFYLCAWSVQGRGQPQHFGDGTRLSIL.

The CDR3 sequence is CASRDRVYSPLHF. In DNA form, the CDR3 reads TGTGCCAGCAGGGACAGGGTTTACTCACCCCTCCACTTT. The chain has TRBV6-5 and TRBJ1-6; 8 bases are shared with TRBD1. Germline V gives CDR1 MNHEY, CDR2 SVGAGI. This CDR3 has 13 amino acids. J gave up 10 bases and V 6 bases, and 5 bases lay outside the gene matches.

The chain couples TRBV30 to TRBJ1-6; a possible D gene is TRBD1 (5 bases). Per germline, CDR1 GTSNPN and CDR2 SVGIG (reference sequence). V was cut by 2 bases and J by 5 bases, with 10 bases left in between. The CDR3 loop spans 14 amino acids. The CDR3 region has the DNA TGTGCCTGGAGTTCGTCAGGGCATAATTCACCCCTCCACTTT. This sequence encodes CAWSSSGHNSPLHF.

The genes are TRBV6-2 or TRBV6-3 and TRBJ1-5, with TRBD1 matching over 8 bases. The CDR3 contains 16 residues. Trimming took 0 bases from V and 4 from J; bases not matched to a gene: 5. Per the germline V gene, CDR1 is MNHEY and CDR2 is SVGEGT. The CDR3 loop reads CASSYSGQGWNQPQHF. The DNA of the CDR3 is TGTGCCAGCAGTTACTCAGGACAGGGTTGGAATCAGCCCCAGCATTTT.

The V call is TRBV2, the J call TRBJ1-2; no clear D gene. CDR3 length equals 12 residues. V was cut by 4 bases and J by 10 bases, with 13 bases left in between. CDR1 and CDR2 (germline): SNHLY, FYNNEI. The CDR3 region is CASSVAHTHYTF. The CDR3 region has the DNA TGTGCCAGCAGTGTGGCACACACACACTACACCTTC.

J is TRBJ2-6 and V is TRBV28; 8 bases are a match to TRBD1. Germline CDR1 reads MDHEN; CDR2 reads SYDVKM. The CDR3 is made up of 18 amino acids. Trimming took 3 bases from V and 0 from J; bases not matched to a gene: 7. The CDR3 nucleotides are TGTGCCAGCAGTTTCCCCAGGGGGCTGAGCTCTGGGGCCAACGTCCTGACTTTC. It yields the protein CASSFPRGLSSGANVLTF.